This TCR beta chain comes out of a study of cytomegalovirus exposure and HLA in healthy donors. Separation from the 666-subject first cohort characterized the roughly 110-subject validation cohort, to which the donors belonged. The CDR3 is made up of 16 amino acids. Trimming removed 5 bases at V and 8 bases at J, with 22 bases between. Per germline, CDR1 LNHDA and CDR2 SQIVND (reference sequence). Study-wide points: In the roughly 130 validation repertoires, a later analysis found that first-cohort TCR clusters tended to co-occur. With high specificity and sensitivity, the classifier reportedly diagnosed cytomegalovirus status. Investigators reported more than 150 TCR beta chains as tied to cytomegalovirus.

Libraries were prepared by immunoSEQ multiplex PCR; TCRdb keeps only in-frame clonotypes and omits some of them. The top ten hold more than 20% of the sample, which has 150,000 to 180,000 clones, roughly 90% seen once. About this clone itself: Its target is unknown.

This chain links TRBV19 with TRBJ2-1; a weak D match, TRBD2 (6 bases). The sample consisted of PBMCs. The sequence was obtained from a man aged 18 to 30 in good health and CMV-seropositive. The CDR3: CASSPSAGRIGYEQFF. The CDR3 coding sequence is TGTGCCAGTAGTCCGTCAGCCGGGAGAATAGGTTATGAGCAGTTCTTC.